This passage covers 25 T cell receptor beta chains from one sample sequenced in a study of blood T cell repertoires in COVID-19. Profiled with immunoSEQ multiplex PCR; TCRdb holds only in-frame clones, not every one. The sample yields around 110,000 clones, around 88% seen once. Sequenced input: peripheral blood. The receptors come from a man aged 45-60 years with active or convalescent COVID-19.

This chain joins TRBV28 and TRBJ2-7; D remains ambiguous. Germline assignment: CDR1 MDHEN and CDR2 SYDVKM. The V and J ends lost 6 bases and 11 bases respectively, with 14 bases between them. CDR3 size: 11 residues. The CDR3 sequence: CASSLFMEKYF. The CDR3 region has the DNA TGTGCCAGCAGCCTTTTTATGGAGAAGTACTTC.

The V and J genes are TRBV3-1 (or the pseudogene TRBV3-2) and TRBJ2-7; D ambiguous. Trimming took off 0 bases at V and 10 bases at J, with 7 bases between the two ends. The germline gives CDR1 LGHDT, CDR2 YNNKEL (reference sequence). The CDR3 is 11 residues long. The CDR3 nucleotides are TGTGCCAGCAGCCAAGAGGGCAGTCAGTACTTC. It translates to CASSQEGSQYF.

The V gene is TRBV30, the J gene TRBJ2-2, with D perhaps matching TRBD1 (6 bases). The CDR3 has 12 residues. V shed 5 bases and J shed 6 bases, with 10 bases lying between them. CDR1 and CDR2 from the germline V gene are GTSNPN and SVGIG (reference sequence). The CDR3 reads CAWGKGAGELFF. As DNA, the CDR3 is TGTGCCTGGGGGAAGGGGGCCGGGGAGCTGTTTTTT.

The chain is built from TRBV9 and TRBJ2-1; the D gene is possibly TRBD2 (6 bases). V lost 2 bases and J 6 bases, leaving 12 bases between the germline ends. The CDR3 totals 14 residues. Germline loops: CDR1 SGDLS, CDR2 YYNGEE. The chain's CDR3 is CASSVMEGANEQFF. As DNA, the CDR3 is TGTGCCAGCAGCGTCATGGAGGGCGCCAATGAGCAGTTCTTC.

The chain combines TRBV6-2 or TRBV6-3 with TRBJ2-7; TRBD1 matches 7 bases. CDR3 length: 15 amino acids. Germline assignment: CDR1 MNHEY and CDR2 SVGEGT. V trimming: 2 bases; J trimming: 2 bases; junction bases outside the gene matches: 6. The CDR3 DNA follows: TGTGCCAGCAGTTACGACGGACAGGCCCCCTACGAGCAGTACTTC. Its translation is CASSYDGQAPYEQYF.

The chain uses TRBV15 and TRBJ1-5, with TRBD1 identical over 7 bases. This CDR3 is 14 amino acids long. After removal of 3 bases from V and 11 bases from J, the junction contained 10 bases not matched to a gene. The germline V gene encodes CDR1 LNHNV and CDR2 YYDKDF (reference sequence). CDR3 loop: CATSRRVGGRAQHF. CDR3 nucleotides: TGTGCCACCAGCAGGAGGGTAGGGGGCAGGGCCCAGCATTTT.

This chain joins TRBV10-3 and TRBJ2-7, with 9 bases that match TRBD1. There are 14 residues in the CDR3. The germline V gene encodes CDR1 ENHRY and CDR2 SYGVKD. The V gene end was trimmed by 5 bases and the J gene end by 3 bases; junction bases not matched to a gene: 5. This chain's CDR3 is CAISPGTGNYEQYF. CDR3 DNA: TGTGCCATCAGTCCCGGGACAGGGAACTACGAGCAGTACTTC.

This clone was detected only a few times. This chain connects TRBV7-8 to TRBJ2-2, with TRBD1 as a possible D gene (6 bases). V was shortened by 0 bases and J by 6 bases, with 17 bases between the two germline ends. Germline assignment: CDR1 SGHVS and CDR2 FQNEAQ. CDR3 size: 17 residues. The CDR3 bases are TGTGCCAGCAGCTTAGCGCACAGGGCATTAGGGGCCGGGGAGCTGTTTTTT. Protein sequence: CASSLAHRALGAGELFF. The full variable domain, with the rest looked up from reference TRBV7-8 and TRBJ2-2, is GAGVSQSPRYKVAKRGQDVALRCDPISGHVSLFWYQQALGQGPEFLTYFQNEAQLDKSGLPSDRFFAERPEGSVSTLKIQRTQQEDSAVYLCASSLAHRALGAGELFFGEGSRLTVL.

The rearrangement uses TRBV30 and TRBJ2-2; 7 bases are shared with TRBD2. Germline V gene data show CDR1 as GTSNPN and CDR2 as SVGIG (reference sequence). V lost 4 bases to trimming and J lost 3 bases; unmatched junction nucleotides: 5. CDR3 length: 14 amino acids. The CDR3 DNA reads TGTGCCTGGACAGCGGGAATATACACCGGGGAGCTGTTTTTT. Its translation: CAWTAGIYTGELFF.

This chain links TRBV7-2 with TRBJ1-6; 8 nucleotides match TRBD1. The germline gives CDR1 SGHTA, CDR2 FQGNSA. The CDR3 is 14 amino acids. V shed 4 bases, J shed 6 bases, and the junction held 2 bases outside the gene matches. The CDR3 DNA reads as TGTGCCAGCAGCTCGACAGGGGCTAATTCACCCCTCCACTTT. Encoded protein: CASSSTGANSPLHF.

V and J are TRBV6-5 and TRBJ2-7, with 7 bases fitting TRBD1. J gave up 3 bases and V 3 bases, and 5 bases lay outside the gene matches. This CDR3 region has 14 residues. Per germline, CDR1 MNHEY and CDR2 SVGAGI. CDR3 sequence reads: CASSYSGQRYEQYF. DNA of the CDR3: TGTGCCAGCAGTTATTCGGGACAGCGCTACGAGCAGTACTTC.

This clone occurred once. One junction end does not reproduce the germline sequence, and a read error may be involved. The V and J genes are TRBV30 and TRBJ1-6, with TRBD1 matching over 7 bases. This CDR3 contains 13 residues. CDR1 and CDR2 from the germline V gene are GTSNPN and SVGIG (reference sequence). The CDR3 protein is CSSGDSHNSPLHF. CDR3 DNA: TGCTCCTCCGGGGACAGTCATAATTCACCCCTCCACTTT. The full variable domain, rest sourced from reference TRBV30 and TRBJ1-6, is SQTIHQWPATLVQPVGSPLSLECTVEGTSNPNLYWYRQAAGRGLQLLFYSVGIGQISSEVPQNLSASRPQDRQFILSSKKLLLSDSGFYLCSSGDSHNSPLHFGNGTRLTVT.

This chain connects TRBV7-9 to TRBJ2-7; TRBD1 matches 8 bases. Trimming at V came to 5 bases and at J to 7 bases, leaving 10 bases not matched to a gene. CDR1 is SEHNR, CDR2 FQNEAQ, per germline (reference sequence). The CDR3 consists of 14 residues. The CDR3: CASSNTGGNREQYF. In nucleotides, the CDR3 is TGTGCCAGCAGCAACACAGGGGGTAATAGGGAGCAGTACTTC.

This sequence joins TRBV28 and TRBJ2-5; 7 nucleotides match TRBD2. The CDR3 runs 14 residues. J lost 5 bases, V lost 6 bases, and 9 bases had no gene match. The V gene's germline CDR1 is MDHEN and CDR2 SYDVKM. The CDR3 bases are TGTGCCAGCAGGAAAGCGGGAAATCGGGAGACCCAGTACTTC. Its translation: CASRKAGNRETQYF.

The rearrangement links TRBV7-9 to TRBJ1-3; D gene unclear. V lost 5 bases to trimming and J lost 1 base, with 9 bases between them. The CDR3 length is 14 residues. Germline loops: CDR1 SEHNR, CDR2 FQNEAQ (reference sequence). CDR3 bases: TGTGCCAGCAGCCTGTTATCTTCTGGAAACACCATATATTTT. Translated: CASSLLSSGNTIYF.

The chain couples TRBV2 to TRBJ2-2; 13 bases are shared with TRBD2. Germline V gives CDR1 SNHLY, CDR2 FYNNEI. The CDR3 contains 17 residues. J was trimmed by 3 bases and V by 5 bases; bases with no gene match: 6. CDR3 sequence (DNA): TGTGCCAGCAGTTGGACTAGCGGGAGAGGCGACACCGGGGAGCTGTTTTTT. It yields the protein CASSWTSGRGDTGELFF.

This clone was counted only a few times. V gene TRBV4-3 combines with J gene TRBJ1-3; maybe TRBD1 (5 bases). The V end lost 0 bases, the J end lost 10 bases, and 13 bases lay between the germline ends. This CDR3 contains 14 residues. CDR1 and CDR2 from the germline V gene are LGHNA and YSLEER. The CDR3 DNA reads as TGCGCCAGCAGCCAAGATAGGGGTCCGGAGACCATATATTTT. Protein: CASSQDRGPETIYF.

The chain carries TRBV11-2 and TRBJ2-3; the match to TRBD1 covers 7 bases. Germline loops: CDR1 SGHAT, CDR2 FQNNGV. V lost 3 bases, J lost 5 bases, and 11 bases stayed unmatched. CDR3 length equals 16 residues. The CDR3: CASSFDRDRGVDTQYF. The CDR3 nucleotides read TGTGCCAGCAGCTTTGACCGGGACAGAGGGGTAGATACGCAGTATTTT.

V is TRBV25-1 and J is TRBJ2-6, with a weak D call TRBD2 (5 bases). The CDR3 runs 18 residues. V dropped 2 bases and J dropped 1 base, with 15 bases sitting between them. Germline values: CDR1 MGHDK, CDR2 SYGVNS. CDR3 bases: TGTGCCAGCAGTGAAGAGAGCAGAGGGCTGTCTGGGGCCAACGTCCTGACTTTC. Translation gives CASSEESRGLSGANVLTF.

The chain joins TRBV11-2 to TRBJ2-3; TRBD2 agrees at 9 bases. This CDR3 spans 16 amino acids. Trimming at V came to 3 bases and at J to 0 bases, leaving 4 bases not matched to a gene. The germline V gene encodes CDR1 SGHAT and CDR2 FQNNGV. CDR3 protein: CASSFAGGWSTDTQYF. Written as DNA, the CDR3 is TGTGCCAGCAGCTTTGCGGGAGGGTGGAGCACAGATACGCAGTATTTT.

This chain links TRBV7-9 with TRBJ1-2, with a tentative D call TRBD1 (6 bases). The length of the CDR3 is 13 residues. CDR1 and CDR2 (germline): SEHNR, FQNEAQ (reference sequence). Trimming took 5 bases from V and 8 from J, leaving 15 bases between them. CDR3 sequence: CASSLGQTEGYTF. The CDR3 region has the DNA TGTGCCAGCAGCCTAGGACAGACGGAGGGCTACACCTTC.

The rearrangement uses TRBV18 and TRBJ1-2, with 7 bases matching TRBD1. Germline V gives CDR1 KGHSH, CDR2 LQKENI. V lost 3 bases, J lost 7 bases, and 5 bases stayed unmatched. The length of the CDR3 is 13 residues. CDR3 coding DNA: TGTGCCAGCTCACCGCCGAACAGGGGTGGCTACACCTTC. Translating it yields CASSPPNRGGYTF.

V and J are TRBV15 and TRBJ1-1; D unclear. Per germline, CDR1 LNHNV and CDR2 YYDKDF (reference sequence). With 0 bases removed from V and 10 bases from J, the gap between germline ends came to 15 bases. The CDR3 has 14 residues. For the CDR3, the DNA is TGTGCCACCAGCAGAGATGGAGGGTTATCTTTAGCTTTCTTT. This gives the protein CATSRDGGLSLAFF.

The CDR3 DNA sequence: TGCGCCAGCAGCTTGTACGGCTCCTACAATGAGCAGTTCTTC. It is translated as CASSLYGSYNEQFF. The V gene is TRBV5-1, the J gene TRBJ2-1; D uncertain. The CDR3 runs 14 residues. Germline V CDR1 and CDR2: SGHRS, YFSETQ. Trimming took 1 base from V and 0 from J, leaving 5 bases between them.

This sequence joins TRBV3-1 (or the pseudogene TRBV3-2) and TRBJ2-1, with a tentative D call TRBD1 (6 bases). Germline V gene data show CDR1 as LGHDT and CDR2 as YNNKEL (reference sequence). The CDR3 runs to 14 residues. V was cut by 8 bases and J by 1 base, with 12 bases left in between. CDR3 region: CASGPGESYNEQFF. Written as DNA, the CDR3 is TGTGCCAGCGGCCCAGGGGAGTCCTACAATGAGCAGTTCTTC.